The entry below describes one T cell receptor (beta chain). In the original analysis: Cell counts per sample came from amplifying reference gene primers. Only in-frame clones appear in the TCRdb table, and some are missing; sequencing was by immunoSEQ multiplex PCR. Clonal size and the V and J genes are those of that table, whereas D and trimming came from the DNA. The sample lists around 450,000 clones, roughly 87% occurring once. The study recruited people aged 18 to 89 years across approximately 24 US areas. Each participant's cohort was designated according to participant-reported clinical history. The data are from a study of blood T cell repertoires in COVID-19. The wider study: T cells, B-cell-depleted T cells, or PBMCs supplied cDNA or gDNA.

V was clipped by 11 bases and J by 10 bases; unmatched bases: 14. This CDR3 contains 14 residues. Germline CDR1 is SEHNR and CDR2 is FQNEAQ (reference sequence). The chain links TRBV7-9 to TRBJ2-1, with TRBD1 identical over 10 bases. Sequencing was done on a sample of PBMCs or T cells enriched from blood (not recorded which). This TCR was recovered from a woman aged 18-29 years with acute COVID-19. This chain's CDR3 is CAGERRQGANEQFF. The DNA for the CDR3 is TGTGCCGGGGAAAGGCGACAGGGGGCGAACGAGCAGTTCTTC.